The T cell receptor (beta chain) described here comes from a study of metastatic and nonmetastatic thyroid tumors (dated by TCRdb to the early 2020s). Background on the whole study: For patients with malignant and with benign thyroid disease, the researchers compared repertoires between peripheral blood samples and tumor or nodule tissue samples. The paper's findings and limits, for the study overall: TCR beta diversity was reported as significantly higher in malignant tumors than in benign nodules, in both blood and tumor samples.

Compared with the rest of its sample, this clone is medium-sized (0.01 to 0.1%). Its recognized antigen is unknown. No clone much larger than this one lies a single base away; base qualities are absent. None of the patients had been given any treatment before thyroid surgery. The study retrospectively analysed patient clinical samples collected from the early 2010s to the late 2010s using T-cell receptor beta sequencing. CDR1 and CDR2 (SQVTM, ANQGSEA) derive from the germline V gene. The CDR3, cysteine through phenylalanine, is 13 amino acids long. Only the CDR3 region is kept as DNA, spanning 39 bases read in frame from base 1. Cut back by 8 bases and 3 bases, the V and J ends lie 16 bases apart. The library was made by PCR. TCRdb records Illumina HiSeq 4000 as the sequencer. High-throughput sequencing was used to profile the TCR beta-chain CDR3 region of every patient. In the original analysis: Drawing on CDR3 differences between clinicopathological groups, the researchers built a classifier meant to tell apart patients with distant-metastatic papillary thyroid cancer. The Shannon index was used to measure repertoire diversity, and the Morisita-Horn index was used to measure how similar tumor and blood repertoires were. TCRdb redid the processing of the public reads, applying fastp at Q25 and MiXCR, and retained in-frame beta chains. The authors' filters were not applied to this entry. In this sample the table shows 15,000 to 20,000 clones, about 25% of which occur a single time. Jointly, the top ten make up 10% of the sample.

The V and J segments used are TRBV29-1 and TRBJ1-2, and the D gene may be TRBD1, 6 bases matching. The receptor was isolated from a female donor with papillary thyroid cancer or a benign thyroid nodule (not recorded which). Some clones in this sample may be carry-over from other donors' samples. The sequencing input was adjacent normal tissue. This receptor has the CDR3 CSTAGTLDYGYTF. Here is the DNA: TGCAGCACCGCGGGGACACTCGACTATGGCTACACCTTC.